A selection of T cell receptor beta chains follows, all from one sample in a study of response to subunit inactivated influenza vaccine. TCRdb itself ran the RT-PCR reads through MiXCR, one entry per CDR3 protein. The repertoire holds 250,000 to 350,000 distinct CDR3 sequences, with 20% to 25% as singletons. Material: PBMCs from blood, obtained around 22 months after vaccination. The receptors were sampled from a man aged 45 to 70 who received an inactivated influenza vaccine. The CDR3 runs from the conserved cysteine through the conserved F or W. A D gene is named only where the DNA matches it firmly. Clone size, where shown, is once, few, many, or a class for clones that have expanded.

CDR3aa: CASRWGTGGTNEKLFF
CDR3nt: TGTGCCAGCAGGTGGGGGACAGGAGGGACTAATGAAAAACTGTTTTTT
v_gene: TRBV12-3/TRBV12-4
d_gene: TRBD1
j_gene: TRBJ1-4
abundance: NA

CDR3aa: CASMLDGALTNTIYF
CDR3nt: TGTGCCAGCATGTTAGACGGGGCTTTGACAAACACCATATATTTT
v_gene: TRBV7-7
d_gene: NA
j_gene: TRBJ1-3
abundance: few

CDR3aa: CASSLDRSPLHF
CDR3nt: TGTGCCAGCAGCTTAGACCGGTCACCCCTCCACTTT
v_gene: TRBV5-4
d_gene: NA
j_gene: TRBJ1-6
abundance: few

CDR3aa: CASSYGTLDLTEAFF
CDR3nt: TGCGCCAGCTCGTACGGGACTCTTGACCTCACTGAAGCTTTCTTT
v_gene: TRBV5-1
d_gene: NA
j_gene: TRBJ1-1
abundance: few

CDR3aa: CASSPTGQSYEQYF
CDR3nt: TGTGCCAGCTCACCTACGGGACAGTCCTACGAGCAGTACTTC
v_gene: TRBV18
d_gene: TRBD1
j_gene: TRBJ2-7
abundance: few

CDR3aa: CASSLVNVGTEAFF
CDR3nt: TGTGCCAGCAGCTTAGTTAATGTGGGGACTGAAGCTTTCTTT
v_gene: TRBV7-2
d_gene: NA
j_gene: TRBJ1-1
abundance: NA

CDR3aa: CATLEGLANYGYTF
CDR3nt: TGTGCCACCCTAGAGGGGCTCGCTAACTATGGCTACACCTTC
v_gene: TRBV28
d_gene: NA
j_gene: TRBJ1-2
abundance: NA

CDR3aa: CASSGGTGKFAGYTF
CDR3nt: TGCGCCAGCAGCGGAGGGACAGGGAAATTCGCTGGCTACACCTTC
v_gene: TRBV5-1
d_gene: TRBD1
j_gene: TRBJ1-2
abundance: many

CDR3aa: CATSDLQRRVSGYTF
CDR3nt: TGTGCCACCAGTGATTTGCAGCGCAGAGTAAGTGGCTACACCTTC
v_gene: TRBV24-1
d_gene: NA
j_gene: TRBJ1-2
abundance: NA

CDR3aa: CASSFENTEAFF
CDR3nt: TGCGCCAGCAGCTTCGAGAACACTGAAGCTTTCTTT
v_gene: TRBV5-1
d_gene: NA
j_gene: TRBJ1-1
abundance: many

CDR3aa: CASSTAWGQNNYGYTF
CDR3nt: TGTGCCAGTAGTACGGCTTGGGGACAGAATAACTATGGCTACACCTTC
v_gene: TRBV19
d_gene: TRBD1
j_gene: TRBJ1-2
abundance: NA

CDR3aa: CASSAQRVAGRYEQYF
CDR3nt: TGTGCCAGCAGCGCACAACGTGTCGCAGGGAGGTACGAGCAGTACTTC
v_gene: TRBV9
d_gene: NA
j_gene: TRBJ2-7
abundance: few

CDR3aa: CASGLPPVQPQHF
CDR3nt: TGTGCCAGCGGTCTACCGCCCGTCCAGCCCCAGCATTTT
v_gene: TRBV6-2/TRBV6-3
d_gene: NA
j_gene: TRBJ1-5
abundance: NA

CDR3aa: CASSLDGGPYGYTF
CDR3nt: TGTGCCAGCAGCTTGGATGGGGGTCCCTATGGCTACACCTTC
v_gene: TRBV7-2
d_gene: NA
j_gene: TRBJ1-2
abundance: NA

CDR3aa: CASSRGQFLRYEQYF
CDR3nt: TGTGCCAGCAGCCGTGGACAGTTCCTCAGGTACGAGCAGTACTTC
v_gene: TRBV3-1
d_gene: NA
j_gene: TRBJ2-7
abundance: few

CDR3aa: CASSYSRVKRDGDHEQYF
CDR3nt: TGTGCCAGCAGTTACTCTAGGGTCAAGCGGGATGGTGACCACGAGCAGTACTTC
v_gene: TRBV6-5
d_gene: TRBD2
j_gene: TRBJ2-7
abundance: NA

CDR3aa: CASSLDPGSETQYF
CDR3nt: TGCGCCAGCAGCTTGGATCCGGGTTCAGAGACCCAGTACTTC
v_gene: TRBV5-1
d_gene: NA
j_gene: TRBJ2-5
abundance: few

CDR3aa: CASSLIGVPSTDTQYF
CDR3nt: TGTGCCAGCAGCTTAATTGGGGTCCCAAGCACAGATACGCAGTATTTT
v_gene: TRBV7-2
d_gene: NA
j_gene: TRBJ2-3
abundance: NA

CDR3aa: CASSLLSGNQPQHF
CDR3nt: TGTGCCAGCAGTTTACTCTCAGGGAACCAGCCCCAGCATTTT
v_gene: TRBV12-3/TRBV12-4
d_gene: NA
j_gene: TRBJ1-5
abundance: NA

CDR3aa: CASSQGLYQETQYF
CDR3nt: TGTGCCAGCAGCCAAGGGTTGTACCAAGAGACCCAGTACTTC
v_gene: TRBV14
d_gene: NA
j_gene: TRBJ2-5
abundance: few

CDR3aa: CASSPTTSGLGGEQFF
CDR3nt: TGTGCCAGCTCACCCACGACTAGCGGGCTTGGGGGTGAGCAGTTCTTC
v_gene: TRBV18
d_gene: TRBD2
j_gene: TRBJ2-1
abundance: NA

CDR3aa: CASSKARSRSYNEQFF
CDR3nt: TGTGCCAGCAGCAAGGCCCGATCTAGGTCCTACAATGAGCAGTTCTTC
v_gene: TRBV5-8
d_gene: NA
j_gene: TRBJ2-1
abundance: many

CDR3aa: CASSQSRESYEQYF
CDR3nt: TGCGCCAGCAGCCAAAGCCGAGAGTCCTACGAGCAGTACTTC
v_gene: TRBV4-3
d_gene: NA
j_gene: TRBJ2-7
abundance: NA

CDR3aa: CASSVPDSQETQYF
CDR3nt: TGTGCCAGTTCGGTCCCGGACAGCCAAGAGACCCAGTACTTC
v_gene: TRBV2
d_gene: NA
j_gene: TRBJ2-5
abundance: few

CDR3aa: CAWITGVTEAFF
CDR3nt: TGTGCCTGGATTACAGGGGTGACTGAAGCTTTCTTT
v_gene: TRBV30
d_gene: TRBD1
j_gene: TRBJ1-1
abundance: NA

CDR3aa: CATSDFSSQFSEQFF
CDR3nt: TGTGCCACCAGTGATTTCTCTAGCCAGTTTTCCGAGCAGTTCTTC
v_gene: TRBV24-1
d_gene: NA
j_gene: TRBJ2-1
abundance: few

CDR3aa: CSVEESGTGTYEQYF
CDR3nt: TGCAGCGTTGAGGAGTCCGGGACAGGGACTTACGAGCAGTACTTC
v_gene: TRBV29-1
d_gene: TRBD1
j_gene: TRBJ2-7
abundance: few

CDR3aa: CSAKTGGGHTEAFF
CDR3nt: TGCAGTGCTAAGACAGGGGGGGGTCACACTGAAGCTTTCTTT
v_gene: TRBV20-1
d_gene: TRBD1
j_gene: TRBJ1-1
abundance: NA

CDR3aa: CASSFDLFGSLNTEAFF
CDR3nt: TGTGCCAGCAGTTTTGATTTATTTGGCAGTCTAAACACTGAAGCTTTCTTT
v_gene: TRBV28
d_gene: NA
j_gene: TRBJ1-1
abundance: NA

CDR3aa: CASSQGFQSTNEKLFF
CDR3nt: TGCGCCAGCAGCCAGGGGTTCCAGTCGACTAATGAAAAACTGTTTTTT
v_gene: TRBV4-3
d_gene: NA
j_gene: TRBJ1-4
abundance: NA

CDR3aa: CASSFPGPITNEQFF
CDR3nt: TGTGCCAGCAGCTTTCCGGGACCTATCACGAATGAGCAGTTCTTC
v_gene: TRBV11-2
d_gene: NA
j_gene: TRBJ2-1
abundance: few

CDR3aa: CASSYSRGGTDTQYF
CDR3nt: TGTGCCAGCAGTTACTCAAGGGGTGGCACAGATACGCAGTATTTT
v_gene: TRBV6-5
d_gene: NA
j_gene: TRBJ2-3
abundance: NA

CDR3aa: CASSPAYCTGELFF
CDR3nt: TGTGCCAGCTCGCCCGCCTATTGCACCGGGGAGCTGTTTTTT
v_gene: TRBV18
d_gene: NA
j_gene: TRBJ2-2
abundance: NA

CDR3aa: CASSRDSRTDTQYF
CDR3nt: TGTGCCAGCTCCAGGGACAGTCGCACAGATACGCAGTATTTT
v_gene: TRBV18
d_gene: TRBD1
j_gene: TRBJ2-3
abundance: once

CDR3aa: CASSLAQGAGDYGYTF
CDR3nt: TGTGCCAGCAGCTTAGCGCAGGGGGCGGGAGACTATGGCTACACCTTC
v_gene: TRBV7-9
d_gene: TRBD1
j_gene: TRBJ1-2
abundance: few

CDR3aa: CASSLGGGAPPNEQFF
CDR3nt: TGTGCCAGCAGCTTAGGGGGAGGGGCCCCTCCCAATGAGCAGTTCTTC
v_gene: TRBV11-2
d_gene: TRBD2
j_gene: TRBJ2-1
abundance: few

CDR3aa: CASSFSGGPAETQYF
CDR3nt: TGTGCCAGCAGTTTTAGCGGGGGGCCAGCAGAGACCCAGTACTTC
v_gene: TRBV27
d_gene: TRBD2
j_gene: TRBJ2-5
abundance: NA

CDR3aa: CASSRGQGQNSPLHF
CDR3nt: TGCGCCAGCAGCCGGGGACAGGGGCAGAATTCACCCCTCCACTTT
v_gene: TRBV4-1
d_gene: TRBD1
j_gene: TRBJ1-6
abundance: NA

CDR3aa: CASSLSSGGLYNEQFF
CDR3nt: TGTGCCAGCAGCCTATCGAGCGGGGGGCTTTACAATGAGCAGTTCTTC
v_gene: TRBV7-9
d_gene: TRBD2
j_gene: TRBJ2-1
abundance: few

CDR3aa: CASSPTTGTYNEQFF
CDR3nt: TGTGCCAGCAGCCCTACGACAGGCACCTACAATGAGCAGTTCTTC
v_gene: TRBV11-2
d_gene: NA
j_gene: TRBJ2-1
abundance: few

CDR3aa: CASSYSRAYEQYF
CDR3nt: TGTGCCAGCAGTTACTCACGGGCCTACGAGCAGTACTTC
v_gene: TRBV6-2/TRBV6-3
d_gene: NA
j_gene: TRBJ2-7
abundance: NA

CDR3aa: CSARGGRVNTEAFF
CDR3nt: TGCAGTGCTAGAGGTGGCAGGGTGAACACTGAAGCTTTCTTT
v_gene: TRBV20-1
d_gene: NA
j_gene: TRBJ1-1
abundance: few

CDR3aa: CASSLKLVYEQYF
CDR3nt: TGTGCCAGCAGTTTAAAACTGGTCTACGAGCAGTACTTC
v_gene: TRBV12-3/TRBV12-4
d_gene: NA
j_gene: TRBJ2-7
abundance: NA

CDR3aa: CASSWPGPETNTGELFF
CDR3nt: TGTGCCAGCAGCTGGCCCGGGCCCGAAACGAACACCGGGGAGCTGTTTTTT
v_gene: TRBV7-8
d_gene: NA
j_gene: TRBJ2-2
abundance: NA

CDR3aa: CASSEVGANQPQHF
CDR3nt: TGTGCCAGCAGTGAAGTGGGGGCGAATCAGCCCCAGCATTTT
v_gene: TRBV6-1
d_gene: NA
j_gene: TRBJ1-5
abundance: NA

CDR3aa: CASSRTGGVYEQYF
CDR3nt: TGTGCCAGCAGTCGGACAGGAGGCGTGTACGAGCAGTACTTC
v_gene: TRBV6-2/TRBV6-3
d_gene: TRBD1
j_gene: TRBJ2-7
abundance: NA

CDR3aa: CASSLNSFSSGANVLTF
CDR3nt: TGTGCCAGCAGTTTGAACAGCTTTTCCTCTGGGGCCAACGTCCTGACTTTC
v_gene: TRBV27
d_gene: NA
j_gene: TRBJ2-6
abundance: NA

CDR3aa: CASSPGGGFVYEQYF
CDR3nt: TGTGCCAGCAGCCCCGGGGGGGGGTTCGTCTACGAGCAGTACTTC
v_gene: TRBV5-8
d_gene: TRBD2
j_gene: TRBJ2-7
abundance: NA

CDR3aa: CAWSDLTHEQFF
CDR3nt: TGTGCCTGGAGTGATCTGACCCATGAGCAGTTCTTC
v_gene: TRBV30
d_gene: NA
j_gene: TRBJ2-1
abundance: NA

CDR3aa: CANGQGAPRYGYTF
CDR3nt: TGCGCCAACGGACAGGGGGCGCCCCGATATGGCTACACCTTC
v_gene: TRBV5-1
d_gene: TRBD1
j_gene: TRBJ1-2
abundance: few

CDR3aa: CASSALGNSPLHF
CDR3nt: TGTGCCAGTAGCGCCTTGGGGAATTCACCCCTCCACTTT
v_gene: TRBV19
d_gene: NA
j_gene: TRBJ1-6
abundance: NA

CDR3aa: CASSTRYRDRGWGAFF
CDR3nt: TGTGCCAGCAGCACCCGATATAGGGACAGGGGATGGGGAGCTTTCTTT
v_gene: TRBV21-1
d_gene: NA
j_gene: TRBJ1-1
abundance: NA

CDR3aa: CASSSQSNTGELFF
CDR3nt: TGTGCCAGCAGCTCCCAATCGAACACCGGGGAGCTGTTTTTT
v_gene: TRBV7-3
d_gene: NA
j_gene: TRBJ2-2
abundance: NA

CDR3aa: CASSYSKRGQSGTLHF
CDR3nt: TGTGCCAGCAGTTACTCGAAAAGGGGGCAAAGTGGGACCCTCCACTTT
v_gene: TRBV6-5
d_gene: TRBD1
j_gene: TRBJ1-6
abundance: NA

CDR3aa: CSARGGNGNTEAFF
CDR3nt: TGCAGTGCTAGGGGGGGCAACGGGAACACTGAAGCTTTCTTT
v_gene: TRBV20-1
d_gene: NA
j_gene: TRBJ1-1
abundance: NA

CDR3aa: CSVAGDYNEQFF
CDR3nt: TGCAGCGTTGCGGGGGACTACAATGAGCAGTTCTTC
v_gene: TRBV29-1
d_gene: NA
j_gene: TRBJ2-1
abundance: NA

CDR3aa: CSASTGTGPHEQFF
CDR3nt: TGCAGTGCTAGCACCGGGACAGGGCCTCATGAGCAGTTCTTC
v_gene: TRBV20-1
d_gene: TRBD1
j_gene: TRBJ2-1
abundance: few

CDR3aa: CASRHTSGGSNEQFF
CDR3nt: TGTGCCAGCAGGCATACTAGCGGGGGTAGCAATGAGCAGTTCTTC
v_gene: TRBV5-6
d_gene: TRBD2
j_gene: TRBJ2-1
abundance: NA

CDR3aa: CASSTDPYEQYF
CDR3nt: TGTGCCAGCAGTACCGATCCTTACGAGCAGTACTTC
v_gene: TRBV6-6
d_gene: NA
j_gene: TRBJ2-7
abundance: NA